The next 24 T cell receptor beta chains were all read from a single sample in a study of cytomegalovirus exposure and HLA in healthy donors. PCR used 60 Vbeta primers and 13 Jbeta primers. The protocol was immunoSEQ multiplex PCR, while the TCRdb copy is restricted to in-frame clones and leaves out a portion. The repertoire holds 100,000 to 150,000 clones, around 78% seen once, with approximately 1.7% in the top ten. The sample comprised PBMCs. These receptors were taken from a woman between 50 and 59 years old in good health and CMV-seronegative.

This clone was detected only once. This chain connects TRBV5-6 to TRBJ2-7; the match to TRBD2 covers 16 bases. CDR3 length equals 18 residues. The germline CDR1 and CDR2 sequences are SGHDT and YYEEEE. V shed 7 bases and J 0 bases; nucleotides not matched to a gene: 10. CDR3 nucleotide sequence: TGTGCCAGCCGTCTGGCCGGGACTAGCGGGAGGGCCTCCTACGAGCAGTACTTC. Residues: CASRLAGTSGRASYEQYF.

The chain has TRBV27 and TRBJ2-1; TRBD1 matches at 9 bases. The CDR3 runs to 17 residues. CDR1 and CDR2 from the germline V gene are MNHEY and SMNVEV (reference sequence). J lost 9 bases, V lost 5 bases, and 17 bases had no gene match. Written as DNA, the CDR3 is TGTGCCAGCAGTCTCGCCGGGACAGGGACACTACGGGGTGAGCAGTTCTTC. This translates into CASSLAGTGTLRGEQFF.

The rearrangement uses TRBV28 and TRBJ1-4, with D tentatively TRBD1 (6 bases). The V gene lost 0 bases and the J gene lost 5 bases, with 10 bases spanning the gap. Looked up from germline, CDR1 is MDHEN and CDR2 is SYDVKM. CDR3 length: 15 residues. CDR3 DNA: TGTGCCAGCAGTTTATGGGGAGGGGGGAATGAAAAACTGTTTTTT. It codes for CASSLWGGGNEKLFF.

The chain is built from TRBV5-6 and TRBJ2-7; 11 bases are shared with TRBD2. Losses at the gene ends were 4 bases for V and 2 bases for J; bases not matched to a gene: 8. The CDR3 sequence is 16 residues long. In germline, CDR1 is SGHDT, CDR2 YYEEEE. The CDR3 is CASSHRTSGFPYEQYV. CDR3 coding DNA: TGTGCCAGCAGCCACCGGACTAGCGGGTTCCCCTACGAGCAGTACGTC.

This rearrangement joins TRBV28 to TRBJ2-7, with 11 bases matching TRBD2. V was pared by 6 bases and J by 6 bases, with 10 bases of the junction left unmatched. This CDR3 region has 15 residues. CDR1 MDHEN and CDR2 SYDVKM come from the germline V gene. CDR3 sequence (DNA): TGTGCCAGCAGGGGGACTAGCGGAGGAGGGGTCGAGCAGTACTTC. Its translation: CASRGTSGGGVEQYF.

V is TRBV28 and J is TRBJ2-1; maybe TRBD2 (5 bases). Per the germline V gene, CDR1 is MDHEN and CDR2 is SYDVKM. V lost 8 bases and J 12 bases, leaving 20 bases between the germline ends. CDR3 length equals 13 residues. CDR3 sequence: CASEGGTPYAQFF. For the CDR3, the DNA is TGTGCCAGCGAGGGCGGAACCCCCTATGCGCAGTTCTTC.

V is TRBV7-8 and J is TRBJ2-7; D might be TRBD1 (6 bases). CDR1 and CDR2 (germline): SGHVS, FQNEAQ. The V end lost 3 bases, the J end lost 1 base, and 7 bases lay between the germline ends. This CDR3 contains 13 residues. DNA for the CDR3: TGTGCCAGCAGCTTGAGGGGGTCCTACGAGCAGTACTTC. Translated: CASSLRGSYEQYF.

The CDR3 is CAWRVGTGSQYEQYF. CDR3 bases: TGTGCCTGGAGGGTGGGGACAGGGTCCCAATACGAGCAGTACTTC. The V and J genes are TRBV30 and TRBJ2-7, with 9 bases matching TRBD1. The CDR3 has 15 residues. Trimming at V came to 3 bases and at J to 4 bases, leaving 10 bases not matched to a gene. Per the germline V gene, CDR1 is GTSNPN and CDR2 is SVGIG (reference sequence).

This chain connects TRBV9 to TRBJ1-2; D gene ambiguous. CDR1 is SGDLS, CDR2 YYNGEE, per germline. V shed 1 base and J shed 0 bases, with 16 bases lying between them. The CDR3 is 17 amino acids. The CDR3 loop is CASSVSSGRHSNYGYTF. As DNA, the CDR3 is TGTGCCAGCAGCGTATCGTCGGGGAGGCACTCTAACTATGGCTACACCTTC.

CDR3 sequence reads: CASPPESRTSLSYEQYV. In DNA form, the CDR3 reads TGTGCCAGCCCCCCCGAAAGTCGGACATCACTCTCCTACGAGCAGTACGTC. V usage is TRBV9 and J usage is TRBJ2-7; TRBD1 might be the D (5 bases). There are 17 residues in the CDR3. CDR1 and CDR2 from the germline V gene are SGDLS and YYNGEE. The V gene lost 7 bases and the J gene lost 0 bases, with 23 bases spanning the gap.

J is TRBJ1-1 and V is TRBV27; the match to TRBD1 covers 8 bases. Trimming removed 5 bases from V and 3 bases from J; junction bases left unmatched: 5. Germline V gene lookup returns CDR1 MNHEY and CDR2 SMNVEV (reference sequence). The CDR3 contains 14 residues. The CDR3 spells CASSRTGLDTEAFF. In nucleotides, the CDR3 is TGTGCCAGCAGTCGGACAGGGCTGGACACTGAAGCTTTCTTT.

The rearrangement uses TRBV11-3 and TRBJ2-1, with 8 bases lining up with TRBD2. This CDR3 has 15 residues. CDR1 is SGHNT and CDR2 is YENEEA in the germline V gene. Unmatched junction bases numbered 2, after V lost 3 bases and J lost 1 base. The CDR3 is CASSLLAGSYNEQFF. In DNA form, the CDR3 reads TGTGCCAGCAGCTTGTTAGCGGGATCCTACAATGAGCAGTTCTTC.

The chain combines TRBV5-1 with TRBJ1-3, with no clear D. CDR3 length: 11 amino acids. The germline CDR1 and CDR2 sequences are SGHRS and YFSETQ. Trimming took off 6 bases at V and 3 bases at J, with 4 bases between the two ends. Written as DNA, the CDR3 is TGCGCCAGCACCAGTGGAAACACCATATATTTT. This encodes CASTSGNTIYF.

J is TRBJ1-2 and V is TRBV9; D is unresolved. The CDR3 loop spans 14 amino acids. CDR1 is SGDLS and CDR2 is YYNGEE in the germline V gene. V was trimmed by 0 bases and J by 3 bases, leaving 9 bases between them. The CDR3 spells CASSVDGRDYGYTF. The CDR3 region has the DNA TGTGCCAGCAGCGTAGACGGGAGGGACTATGGCTACACCTTC.

This rearrangement joins TRBV15 to TRBJ2-5, with 13 bases that match TRBD2. The germline V gene has CDR1 LNHNV and CDR2 YYDKDF (reference sequence). There are 16 residues in the CDR3. The V gene end was trimmed by 1 base and the J gene end by 5 bases; junction bases not matched to a gene: 4. The DNA of the CDR3 is TGTGCCACCAGCAGAGGCCGGACTAGCGGGAGTGAGACCCAGTACTTC. Protein: CATSRGRTSGSETQYF.

V is TRBV5-1 and J is TRBJ2-5, with 9 bases aligning to TRBD2. The ends lost 4 bases at V and 4 bases at J; junction bases unmatched: 8. This CDR3 spans 15 amino acids. Germline V lookup: CDR1 SGHRS, CDR2 YFSETQ. The CDR3 coding sequence is TGCGCCAGCAGCCCCGGAGCGGGAGGTGGAGAGACCCAGTACTTC. As protein: CASSPGAGGGETQYF.

CDR3 sequence reads: CASSSYRGIQETQYF. DNA for the CDR3: TGTGCCAGCAGTAGCTACAGGGGGATCCAAGAGACCCAGTACTTC. The chain employs TRBV2 and TRBJ2-5; TRBD1 matches 8 bases. V lost 5 bases and J lost 1; bases outside the gene matches: 6. CDR1 is SNHLY, CDR2 FYNNEI, per germline. The CDR3 runs to 15 residues. Using reference TRBV2 and TRBJ2-5 for the parts outside the CDR3, the full variable domain is EPEVTQTPSHQVTQMGQEVILRCVPISNHLYFYWYRQILGQKVEFLVSFYNNEISEKSEIFDDQFSVERPDGSNFTLKIRSTKLEDSAMYFCASSSYRGIQETQYFGPGTRLLVL.

This clone was seen a handful of times. J is TRBJ1-2 and V is TRBV9; D is uncertain. Between the trimmed V and J ends, which lost 4 bases and 4 bases, there was a span of 14 bases. This CDR3 contains 14 residues. Germline CDR1 SGDLS, CDR2 YYNGEE. The CDR3 region is CASSLKEGSYGYTF. Here the CDR3 DNA reads TGTGCCAGCAGCCTAAAGGAGGGTAGCTATGGCTACACCTTC.

This clone has a handful of counts. This chain links TRBV4-2 with TRBJ2-5; 12 bases map to TRBD2. The germline CDR1 and CDR2 sequences are LGHNA and YNFKEQ. The CDR3 consists of 15 residues. Trimming cost V 5 bases and J 5 bases; bases outside gene matches: 6. Written as DNA, the CDR3 is TGTGCCAGCAGCTTAAGGACTAGCGGGATGGAGACCCAGTACTTC. This gives the protein CASSLRTSGMETQYF.

The rearrangement uses TRBV2 and TRBJ1-4; D is unresolved. The V end lost 8 bases, the J end lost 4 bases, and 14 bases lay between the germline ends. Germline V gene data show CDR1 as SNHLY and CDR2 as FYNNEI. CDR3 length: 14 amino acids. The CDR3 DNA is TGTGCCAGCTCCCCCAGGCTCGATAATGAAAAACTGTTTTTT. The encoded protein is CASSPRLDNEKLFF.

This clone was seen just once. The genes are TRBV9 and TRBJ1-4; tentative D call: TRBD1 (5 bases). Germline assignment: CDR1 SGDLS and CDR2 YYNGEE. The V end was cut by 4 bases, the J end by 7 bases, with 29 bases between. This CDR3 comprises 19 residues. The DNA of the CDR3 is TGTGCCAGCAGCCCTCAAATCCACCTCTACAGTGGGGCTAGTGAAAAACTGTTTTTT. It translates to CASSPQIHLYSGASEKLFF. The variable domain in full, with the rest retrieved from reference TRBV9 and TRBJ1-4, is DSGVTQTPKHLITATGQRVTLRCSPRSGDLSVYWYQQSLDQGLQFLIQYYNGEERAKGNILERFSAQQFPDLHSELNLSSLELGDSALYFCASSPQIHLYSGASEKLFFGSGTQLSVL.

This clone was observed a single time. The chain has TRBV27 and TRBJ1-3; 7 bases are shared with TRBD1. CDR1 and CDR2 from the germline V gene are MNHEY and SMNVEV (reference sequence). The CDR3 totals 14 residues. With 6 bases clipped from V and 0 bases from J, the junction kept 2 bases outside the gene matches. The CDR3 is CASRRQGSGNTIYF. DNA for the CDR3: TGTGCCAGCAGACGACAGGGCTCTGGAAACACCATATATTTT.

This clone was observed a handful of times. This sequence joins TRBV7-6 and TRBJ1-2; no clear D gene. The germline V gene encodes CDR1 SGHVS and CDR2 FNYEAQ. Trimming shortened V by 1 base and J by 5 bases, and 17 bases separated the two germline ends. The CDR3 totals 16 residues. CDR3 loop: CASSLGAGEGLYGYTF. Written as DNA, the CDR3 is TGTGCCAGCAGCTTAGGGGCCGGGGAGGGTCTTTATGGCTACACCTTC. The whole variable domain, remainder taken from reference TRBV7-6 and TRBJ1-2, is GAGVSQSPRYKVTKRGQDVALRCDPISGHVSLYWYRQALGQGPEFLTYFNYEAQQDKSGLPNDRFSAERPEGSISTLTIQRTEQRDSAMYRCASSLGAGEGLYGYTFGSGTRLTVV.

V and J are TRBV28 and TRBJ2-7; D perhaps matches TRBD2 (5 bases). Germline CDR1 is MDHEN and CDR2 is SYDVKM. This CDR3 is built from 13 residues. V shed 5 bases and J shed 3 bases, with 11 bases lying between them. The chain's CDR3 is CASSEPGIYEQYF. The DNA for the CDR3 is TGTGCCAGCAGTGAGCCGGGGATCTACGAGCAGTACTTC.